This T cell receptor beta chain was sequenced for a study of blood T cells in healthy people across ages. Donors were healthy Caucasian individuals from Russia aged roughly 6 to 95. About this clonotype: Its antigen is not identified.

The V end lost 4 bases, the J end lost 2 bases, and 12 bases lay between the germline ends. Per germline, CDR1 MDHEN and CDR2 SYDVKM. The CDR3 contains 15 residues. Study findings and constraints: Reliance upon unsorted PBMCs precluded definitive naive versus antigen-experienced comparison. Per million T cells, TCR beta diversity dropped roughly linearly as age increased.

For the second PCR, which ran for about 7 to 11 cycles, a sample-barcoded 5' primer and a J-beta primer mix were used. A tag from a template-switch adaptor with 12 random nucleotides marked each cDNA molecule. TCRdb re-derived calls from the 5' RACE reads in MiXCR, one entry per CDR3 protein. The table shows about 670,000 distinct CDR3 sequences, with about 51% occurring only once. Sequenced sample: blood. The chain carries TRBV28 and TRBJ2-1; no definite D call. The sequence was obtained from a woman aged 80 or older in good health. The CDR3 DNA is TGTGCCAGCAGTTCCCCGAAGAAAACCTACAATGAGCAGTTCTTC. It specifies CASSSPKKTYNEQFF.